The clone carrying this TCR beta chain was observed many times. This entry comes from a study of T-cell reconstitution after alpha-beta-depleted transplantation in children. V lost 6 bases to trimming and J lost 5 bases; unmatched junction nucleotides: 4. CDR3 size: 13 residues. Germline V lookup: CDR1 WNHNN, CDR2 SYGVQD (reference sequence). The TCRbeta library incorporated unique molecular identifiers. TCRdb re-derived calls from the PCR reads in MiXCR, one entry per CDR3 protein. The profile covers roughly 180,000 distinct CDR3 sequences, with 14% to 15% appearing a single time and 13% taken by the ten largest.

The chain joins TRBV10-1 to TRBJ2-3; 8 bases fit TRBD1. The TCR originated in a human donor who donated a stem cell graft to a child with acute lymphoblastic leukemia. The sample in question was PBMCs from the stem cell graft donor, obtained from the stem cell graft. CDR3 sequence: CASSEDRVDTQYF. CDR3 bases: TGCGCCAGCAGCGAGGACAGGGTAGATACGCAGTATTTT.